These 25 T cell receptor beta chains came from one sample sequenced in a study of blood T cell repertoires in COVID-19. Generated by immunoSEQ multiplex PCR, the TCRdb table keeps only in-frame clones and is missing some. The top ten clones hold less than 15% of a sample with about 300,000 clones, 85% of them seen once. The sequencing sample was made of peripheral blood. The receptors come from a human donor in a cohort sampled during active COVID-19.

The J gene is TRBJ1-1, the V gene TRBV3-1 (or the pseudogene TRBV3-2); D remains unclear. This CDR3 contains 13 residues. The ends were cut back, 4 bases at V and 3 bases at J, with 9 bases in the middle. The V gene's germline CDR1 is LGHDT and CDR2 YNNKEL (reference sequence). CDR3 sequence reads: CASSLLEDTEAFF. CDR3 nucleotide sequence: TGTGCCAGCAGCCTACTAGAGGACACTGAAGCTTTCTTT.

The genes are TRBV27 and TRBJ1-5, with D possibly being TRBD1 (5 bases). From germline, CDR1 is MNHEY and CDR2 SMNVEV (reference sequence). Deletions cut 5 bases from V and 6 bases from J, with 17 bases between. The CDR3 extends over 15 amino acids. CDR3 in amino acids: CASSVSAGRFQPQHF. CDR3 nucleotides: TGTGCCAGCAGTGTTAGTGCAGGGCGATTTCAGCCCCAGCATTTT.

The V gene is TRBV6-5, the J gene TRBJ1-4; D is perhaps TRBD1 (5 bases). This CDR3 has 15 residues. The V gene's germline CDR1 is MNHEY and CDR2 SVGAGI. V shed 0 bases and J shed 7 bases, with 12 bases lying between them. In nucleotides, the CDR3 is TGTGCCAGCAGTTACTCTGGGGCAAGGTCTGAAAAACTGTTTTTT. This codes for CASSYSGARSEKLFF.

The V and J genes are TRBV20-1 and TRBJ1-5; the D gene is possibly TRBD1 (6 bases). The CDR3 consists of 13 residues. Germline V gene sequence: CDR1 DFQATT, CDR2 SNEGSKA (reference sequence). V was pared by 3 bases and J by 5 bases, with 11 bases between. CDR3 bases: TGCAGTGCTAGTAGCAGGGGAGATCAGCCCCAGCATTTT. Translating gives CSASSRGDQPQHF.

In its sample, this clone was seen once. This CDR3 reads CASSSASSGGLAVYNEQFF. In DNA, the CDR3 is TGTGCCAGCAGCTCCGCCTCATCTGGGGGACTAGCGGTTTACAATGAGCAGTTCTTC. This chain uses TRBV5-4 with TRBJ2-1, with TRBD2 identical over 11 bases. CDR3 length: 19 amino acids. Per germline, CDR1 SGHNT and CDR2 YYREEE (reference sequence). V lost 3 bases to trimming and J lost 4 bases; unmatched junction nucleotides: 15.

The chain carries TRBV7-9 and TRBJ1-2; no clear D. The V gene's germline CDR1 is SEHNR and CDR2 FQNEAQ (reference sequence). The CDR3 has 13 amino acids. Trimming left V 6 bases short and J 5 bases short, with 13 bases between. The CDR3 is CASRDSGSYGYTF. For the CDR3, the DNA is TGTGCCAGCAGGGATTCAGGTTCTTATGGCTACACCTTC.

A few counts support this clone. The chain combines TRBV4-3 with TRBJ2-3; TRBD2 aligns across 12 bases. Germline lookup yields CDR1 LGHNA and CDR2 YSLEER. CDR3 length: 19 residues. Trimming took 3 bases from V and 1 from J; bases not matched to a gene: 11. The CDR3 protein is CASSQTRLAGDGGTDTQYF. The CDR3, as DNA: TGCGCCAGCAGCCAGACCAGACTAGCGGGAGATGGGGGCACAGATACGCAGTATTTT.

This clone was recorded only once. In nucleotides, the CDR3 is TGTGCCAGCAGCGTGGCAGACAGGGCTACAGGCTACACCTTC. This sequence encodes CASSVADRATGYTF. The chain joins TRBV9 to TRBJ1-2; 7 bases match TRBD1. V shed 2 bases, J shed 8 bases, and the junction held 9 bases outside the gene matches. The CDR3 length is 14 residues. Germline-derived CDR1 and CDR2 are SGDLS and YYNGEE.

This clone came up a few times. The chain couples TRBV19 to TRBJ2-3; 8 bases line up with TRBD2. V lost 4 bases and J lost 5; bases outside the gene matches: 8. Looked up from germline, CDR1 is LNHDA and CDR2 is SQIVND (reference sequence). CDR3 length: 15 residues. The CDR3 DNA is TGTGCCAGTAGTAATCAGGCTAGCGGGTTAGATACGCAGTATTTT. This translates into CASSNQASGLDTQYF. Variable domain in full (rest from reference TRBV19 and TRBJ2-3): DGGITQSPKYLFRKEGQNVTLSCEQNLNHDAMYWYRQDPGQGLRLIYYSQIVNDFQKGDIAEGYSVSREKKESFPLTVTSAQKNPTAFYLCASSNQASGLDTQYFGPGTRLTVL.

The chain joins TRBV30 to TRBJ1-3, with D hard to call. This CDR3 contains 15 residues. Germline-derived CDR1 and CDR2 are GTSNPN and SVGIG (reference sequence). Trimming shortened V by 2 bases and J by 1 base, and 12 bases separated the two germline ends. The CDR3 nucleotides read TGTGCCTGGAGTAAATTGTCTACTTCTGGAAACACCATATATTTT. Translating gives CAWSKLSTSGNTIYF.

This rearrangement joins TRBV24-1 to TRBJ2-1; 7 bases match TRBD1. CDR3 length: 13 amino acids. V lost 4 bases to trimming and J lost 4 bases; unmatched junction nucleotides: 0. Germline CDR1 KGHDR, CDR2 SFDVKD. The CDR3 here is CATSEQGYNEQFF. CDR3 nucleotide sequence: TGTGCCACCAGTGAACAGGGGTACAATGAGCAGTTCTTC.

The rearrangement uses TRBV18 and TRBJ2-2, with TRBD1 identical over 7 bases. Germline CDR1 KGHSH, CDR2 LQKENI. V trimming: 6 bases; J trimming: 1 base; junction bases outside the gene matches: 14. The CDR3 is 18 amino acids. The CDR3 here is CASSFFSLGTVNTGELFF. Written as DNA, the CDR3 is TGTGCCAGCTCTTTCTTCTCTTTAGGGACAGTGAACACCGGGGAGCTGTTTTTT.

The CDR3 is CASRAGGLWQFF. The CDR3 DNA is TGTGCCAGTAGGGCGGGAGGGTTGTGGCAGTTCTTC. The chain links TRBV7-9 to TRBJ2-1; 9 bases map to TRBD2. This CDR3 contains 12 residues. Unmatched junction bases numbered 9, after V lost 9 bases and J lost 12 bases. Germline-derived CDR1 and CDR2 are SEHNR and FQNEAQ (reference sequence).

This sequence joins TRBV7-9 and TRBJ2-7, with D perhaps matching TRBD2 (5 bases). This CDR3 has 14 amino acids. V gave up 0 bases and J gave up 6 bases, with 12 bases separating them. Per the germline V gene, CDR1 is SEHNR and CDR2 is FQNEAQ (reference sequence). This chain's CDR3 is CASSLAVGESEQYF. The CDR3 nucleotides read TGTGCCAGCAGCTTAGCCGTCGGGGAAAGCGAGCAGTACTTC.

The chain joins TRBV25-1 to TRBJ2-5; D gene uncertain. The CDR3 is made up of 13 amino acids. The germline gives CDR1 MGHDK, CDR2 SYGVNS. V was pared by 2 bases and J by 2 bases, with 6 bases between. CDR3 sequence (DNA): TGTGCCAGCAGTGAAAGCTTTCAAGAGACCCAGTACTTC. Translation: CASSESFQETQYF.

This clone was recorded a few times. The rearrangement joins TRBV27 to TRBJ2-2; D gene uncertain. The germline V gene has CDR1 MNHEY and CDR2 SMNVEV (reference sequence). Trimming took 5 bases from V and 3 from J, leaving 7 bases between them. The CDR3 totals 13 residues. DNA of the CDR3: TGTGCCAGCAGTCCCAGCGACACCGGGGAGCTGTTTTTT. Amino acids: CASSPSDTGELFF.

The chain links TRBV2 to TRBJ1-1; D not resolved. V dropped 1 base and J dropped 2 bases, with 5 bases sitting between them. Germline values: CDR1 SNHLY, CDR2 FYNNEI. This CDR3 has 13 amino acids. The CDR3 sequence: CASSEELNTEAFF. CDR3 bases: TGTGCCAGCAGTGAAGAACTAAACACTGAAGCTTTCTTT.

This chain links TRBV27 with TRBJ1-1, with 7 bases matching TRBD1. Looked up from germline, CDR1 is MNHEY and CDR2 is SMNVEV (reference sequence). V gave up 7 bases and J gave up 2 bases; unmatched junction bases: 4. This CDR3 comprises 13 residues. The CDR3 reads CASKGDSNTEAFF. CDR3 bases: TGTGCCAGCAAGGGGGACAGCAACACTGAAGCTTTCTTT.

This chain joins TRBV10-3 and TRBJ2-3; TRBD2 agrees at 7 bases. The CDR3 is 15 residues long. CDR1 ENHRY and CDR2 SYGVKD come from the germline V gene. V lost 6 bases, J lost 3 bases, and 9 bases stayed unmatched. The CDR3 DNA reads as TGTGCCATCAGGGGAGCGGGACGGTCGACAGATACGCAGTATTTT. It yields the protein CAIRGAGRSTDTQYF.

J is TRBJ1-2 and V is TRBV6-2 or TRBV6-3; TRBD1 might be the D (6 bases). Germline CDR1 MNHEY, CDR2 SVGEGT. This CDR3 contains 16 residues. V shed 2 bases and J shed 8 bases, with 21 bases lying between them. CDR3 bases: TGTGCCAGCAGTTACAGTACGACAGGCCCCACAGGAGGCTACACCTTC. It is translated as CASSYSTTGPTGGYTF.

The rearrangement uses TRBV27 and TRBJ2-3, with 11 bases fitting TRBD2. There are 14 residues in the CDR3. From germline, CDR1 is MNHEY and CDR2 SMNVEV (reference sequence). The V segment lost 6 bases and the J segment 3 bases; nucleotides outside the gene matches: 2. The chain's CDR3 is CASRLAGGTDTQYF. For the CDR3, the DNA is TGTGCCAGCAGATTAGCGGGGGGGACAGATACGCAGTATTTT.

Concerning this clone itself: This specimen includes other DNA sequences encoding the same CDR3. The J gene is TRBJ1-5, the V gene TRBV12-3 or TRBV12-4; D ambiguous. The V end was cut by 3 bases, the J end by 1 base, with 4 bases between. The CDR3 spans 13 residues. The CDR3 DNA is TGTGCCAGCAGTTTCTCCAGCAATCAGCCCCAGCATTTT. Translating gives CASSFSSNQPQHF.

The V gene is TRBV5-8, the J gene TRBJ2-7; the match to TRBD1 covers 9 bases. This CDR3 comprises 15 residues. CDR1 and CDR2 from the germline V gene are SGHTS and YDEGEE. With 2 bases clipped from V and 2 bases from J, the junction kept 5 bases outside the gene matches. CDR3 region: CASSLSGTGPYEQYF. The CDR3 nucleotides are TGTGCCAGCAGCTTATCCGGGACAGGGCCCTACGAGCAGTACTTC.

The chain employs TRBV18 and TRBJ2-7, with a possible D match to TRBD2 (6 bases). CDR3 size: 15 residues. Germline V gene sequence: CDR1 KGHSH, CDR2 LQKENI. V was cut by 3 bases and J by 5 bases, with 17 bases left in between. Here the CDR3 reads CASSPRSGGRNEQYF. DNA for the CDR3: TGTGCCAGCTCACCTAGATCTGGAGGGAGAAACGAGCAGTACTTC.

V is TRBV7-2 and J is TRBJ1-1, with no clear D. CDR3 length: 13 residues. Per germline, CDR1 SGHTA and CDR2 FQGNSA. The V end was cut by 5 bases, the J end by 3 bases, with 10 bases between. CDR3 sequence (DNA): TGTGCCAGCAGCCCCGGGGTATACACTGAAGCTTTCTTT. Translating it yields CASSPGVYTEAFF. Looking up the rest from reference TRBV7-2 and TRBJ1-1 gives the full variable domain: GAGVSQSPSNKVTEKGKDVELRCDPISGHTALYWYRQSLGQGLEFLIYFQGNSAPDKSGLPSDRFSAERTGGSVSTLTIQRTQQEDSAVYLCASSPGVYTEAFFGQGTRLTVV.